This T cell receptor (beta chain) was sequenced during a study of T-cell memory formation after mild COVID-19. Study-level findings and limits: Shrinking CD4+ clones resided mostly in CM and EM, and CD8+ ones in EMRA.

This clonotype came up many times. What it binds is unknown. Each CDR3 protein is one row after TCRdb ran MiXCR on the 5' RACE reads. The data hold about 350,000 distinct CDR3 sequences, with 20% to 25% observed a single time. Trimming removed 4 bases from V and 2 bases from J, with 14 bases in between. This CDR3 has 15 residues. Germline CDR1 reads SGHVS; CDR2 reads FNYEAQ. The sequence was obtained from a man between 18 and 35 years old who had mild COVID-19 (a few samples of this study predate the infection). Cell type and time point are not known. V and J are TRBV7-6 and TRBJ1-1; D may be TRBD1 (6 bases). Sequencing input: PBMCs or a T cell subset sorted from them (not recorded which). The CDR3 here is CASSSPGDGNTEAFF. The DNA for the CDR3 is TGTGCCAGCAGCTCGCCAGGGGATGGAAACACTGAAGCTTTCTTT.